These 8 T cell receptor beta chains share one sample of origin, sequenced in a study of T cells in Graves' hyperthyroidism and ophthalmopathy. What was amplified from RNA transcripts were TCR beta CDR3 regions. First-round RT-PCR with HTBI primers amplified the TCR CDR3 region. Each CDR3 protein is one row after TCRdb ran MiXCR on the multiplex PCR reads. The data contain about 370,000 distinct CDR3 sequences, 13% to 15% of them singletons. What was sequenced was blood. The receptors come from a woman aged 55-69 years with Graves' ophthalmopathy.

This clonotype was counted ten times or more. The CDR3 spells CASSPGSGYTF. In DNA form, the CDR3 reads TGTGCCAGCAGCCCGGGGTCGGGCTACACCTTC. The chain has TRBV11-2 and TRBJ1-2; no clear D gene. Trimming took off 5 bases at V and 8 bases at J, with 9 bases between the two ends. Germline V CDR1 and CDR2: SGHAT, FQNNGV. This CDR3 is built from 11 residues.

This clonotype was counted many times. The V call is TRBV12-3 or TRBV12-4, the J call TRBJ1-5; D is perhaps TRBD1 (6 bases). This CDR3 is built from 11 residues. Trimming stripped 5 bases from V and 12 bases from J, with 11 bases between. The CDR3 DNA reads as TGTGCCAGCAGTGAACAGGGAAACCAGCATTTT. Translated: CASSEQGNQHF.

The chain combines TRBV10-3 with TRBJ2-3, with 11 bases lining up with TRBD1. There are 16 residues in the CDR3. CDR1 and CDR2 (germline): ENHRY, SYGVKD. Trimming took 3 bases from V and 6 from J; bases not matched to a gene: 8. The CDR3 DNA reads TGTGCCATCAGTGACCCGGACAGGGGGCAGGGGGATACGCAGTATTTT. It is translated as CAISDPDRGQGDTQYF.

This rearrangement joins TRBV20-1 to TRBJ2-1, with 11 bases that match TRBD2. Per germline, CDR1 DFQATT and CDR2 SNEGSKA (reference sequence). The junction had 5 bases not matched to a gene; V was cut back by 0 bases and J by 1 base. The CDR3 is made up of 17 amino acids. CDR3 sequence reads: CSARDGTSGGSYNEQFF. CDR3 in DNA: TGCAGTGCTAGAGATGGGACTAGCGGAGGGTCCTACAATGAGCAGTTCTTC.

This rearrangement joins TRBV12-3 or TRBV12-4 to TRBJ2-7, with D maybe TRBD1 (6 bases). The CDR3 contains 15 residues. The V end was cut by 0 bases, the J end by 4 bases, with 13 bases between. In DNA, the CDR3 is TGTGCCAGCAGTTTAGCCCTACAGGGTTATTACGAGCAGTACTTC. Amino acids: CASSLALQGYYEQYF.

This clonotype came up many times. The CDR3 is CASSLDLAGGVDTQYF. CDR3 nucleotides: TGTGCCAGCAGCTTAGATCTAGCGGGAGGGGTAGATACGCAGTATTTT. This sequence joins TRBV7-8 and TRBJ2-3; 12 bases are shared with TRBD2. CDR1 and CDR2 (germline): SGHVS, FQNEAQ. The CDR3 loop spans 16 amino acids. Trimming took 1 base from V and 5 from J; bases not matched to a gene: 4.

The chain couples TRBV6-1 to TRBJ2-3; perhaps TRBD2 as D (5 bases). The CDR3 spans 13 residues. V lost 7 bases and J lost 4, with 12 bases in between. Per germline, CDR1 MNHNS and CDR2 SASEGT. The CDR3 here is CASIEGLSDTQYF. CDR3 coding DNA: TGTGCCAGCATAGAGGGTCTCTCAGATACGCAGTATTTT.

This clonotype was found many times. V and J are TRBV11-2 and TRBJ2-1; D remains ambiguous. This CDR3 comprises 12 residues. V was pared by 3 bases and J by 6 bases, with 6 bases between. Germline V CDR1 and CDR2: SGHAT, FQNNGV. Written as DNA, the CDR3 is TGTGCCAGCAGCTTCCGGCCCAATGAGCAGTTCTTC. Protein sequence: CASSFRPNEQFF.